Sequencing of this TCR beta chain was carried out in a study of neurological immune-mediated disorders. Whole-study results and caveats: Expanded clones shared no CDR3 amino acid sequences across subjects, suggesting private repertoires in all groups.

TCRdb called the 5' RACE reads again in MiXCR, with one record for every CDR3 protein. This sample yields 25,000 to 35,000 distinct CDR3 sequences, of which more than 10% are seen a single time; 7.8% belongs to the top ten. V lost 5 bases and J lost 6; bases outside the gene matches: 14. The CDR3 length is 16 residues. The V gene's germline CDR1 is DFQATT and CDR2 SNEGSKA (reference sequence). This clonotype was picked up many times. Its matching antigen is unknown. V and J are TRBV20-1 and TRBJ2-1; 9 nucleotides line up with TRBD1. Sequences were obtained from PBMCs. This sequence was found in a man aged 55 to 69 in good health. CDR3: CSAYSTGGVRLNEQFF. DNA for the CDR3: TGCAGTGCTTACTCAACAGGGGGCGTCCGCCTCAATGAGCAGTTCTTC.